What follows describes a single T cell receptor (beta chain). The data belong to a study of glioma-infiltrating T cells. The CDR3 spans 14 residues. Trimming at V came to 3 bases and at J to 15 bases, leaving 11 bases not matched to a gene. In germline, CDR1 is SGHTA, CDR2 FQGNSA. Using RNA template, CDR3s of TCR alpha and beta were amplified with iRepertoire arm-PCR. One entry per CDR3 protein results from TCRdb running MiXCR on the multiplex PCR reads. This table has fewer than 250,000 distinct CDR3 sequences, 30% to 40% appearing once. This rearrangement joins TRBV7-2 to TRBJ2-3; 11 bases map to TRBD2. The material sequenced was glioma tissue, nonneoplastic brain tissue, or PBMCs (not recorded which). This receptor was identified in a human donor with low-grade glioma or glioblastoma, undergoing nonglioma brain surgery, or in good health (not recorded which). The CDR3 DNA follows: TGTGCCAGCAGCTTCCCGGGTAGCGGGAGGGCCCGATATTTT. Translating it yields CASSFPGSGRARYF.